The clone carrying this TCR beta chain was recorded many times. Its antigen is unknown. These data come from a study of response to subunit inactivated influenza vaccine. Findings and caveats of the study: Researchers suggested that each seasonal influenza vaccination recruits few new T cells.

Using its own MiXCR run on the RT-PCR reads, TCRdb lists one record per CDR3 protein. The data hold 150,000 to 200,000 distinct CDR3 sequences, with approximately 11% observed a single time. The V end was cut by 3 bases, the J end by 6 bases, with 15 bases between. The germline V gene has CDR1 DFQATT and CDR2 SNEGSKA (reference sequence). CDR3 length: 14 amino acids. This TCR was sampled from a middle-aged man who received an inactivated influenza vaccine. This rearrangement joins TRBV20-1 to TRBJ1-5, with D possibly TRBD1 on 5 matching bases. The specimen comprised non-naive T cells sorted from PBMCs, sampled about 40 days after vaccination. The CDR3 here is CSARPGTPIQPQHF. For the CDR3, the DNA is TGCAGTGCTAGGCCCGGGACCCCCATTCAGCCCCAGCATTTT.